Listed here are 28 T cell receptor beta chains from one sample, sequenced in a study of regulatory T cells in long-lasting Graves disease (dated by TCRdb to 2020 to 2022). Receptors were amplified or captured by multiplex PCR. TCRdb shows the sequencer as Illumina HiSeq 4000. TCR beta libraries were built with iRepertoire HTBI primers and Arm-PCR amplification of CDR3 regions. The public reads were quality trimmed at Q25 with fastp and then assembled into clones with MiXCR by TCRdb, keeping productive beta chains. Identical CDR3 proteins give one entry, which carries the most common genes and DNA. This sample gives around 450,000 distinct CDR3 sequences in total; 20% to 25% of them show up just once. The ten largest clones take up approximately 6.4% of the sample. Sample time point, as interpreted from the label and publication: persistent/refractory GD, antithyroid drugs over 5 years with positive TRAb. For both TCR sequencing and RNA sequencing, RNA was extracted from PBMCs in TRIzol.

Material: peripheral blood mononuclear cells (PBMCs), obtained when the disease was refractory, from a patient treated with antithyroid drugs. Source of these receptors: a female donor with Graves disease.

As regards this clonotype: This may be a read error, as it is one base from a much larger clone. This chain connects TRBV6-2 or TRBV6-3 to TRBJ2-5; TRBD2 might be the D (6 bases). The CDR3 runs 14 residues. Germline V lookup: CDR1 MNHEY, CDR2 SVGEGT. The DNA for the CDR3 is TGTGCCAGCAGAGCCCGGGACCCGGGAGAGGCCCAGTACTTC. Translated, it gives CASRARDPGEAQYF.

This clonotype was counted ten times or more. The chain recombines TRBV24-1 with TRBJ1-5; the D is unclear. This CDR3 spans 14 amino acids. The germline V and J ends were trimmed by 5 bases and 7 bases, with 14 bases remaining between them. Germline V CDR1 and CDR2: KGHDR, SFDVKD. The CDR3 loop reads CATSGVGGMQPQHF. As DNA, the CDR3 is TGTGCCACCAGTGGCGTAGGTGGGATGCAGCCCCAGCATTTT.

To note about this clonotype: Since a much larger clone is just one base distant, this may be a read error. V usage is TRBV2 and J usage is TRBJ2-2, with D perhaps matching TRBD1 or TRBD2 (6 bases each). V lost 4 bases, J lost 9 bases, and 15 bases lay in between. CDR3 length equals 14 residues. CDR1 SNHLY and CDR2 FYNNEI come from the germline V gene. For the CDR3, the DNA is TGTGCCAGCAGTGGGCTATCGGGGGACAGGGAGCTGTTTTTT. Translating gives CASSGLSGDRELFF.

The chain combines TRBV5-1 with TRBJ2-5; a weak D match, TRBD1 (6 bases). Deletions cut 4 bases from V and 1 base from J, with 14 bases between. Germline V lookup: CDR1 SGHRS, CDR2 YFSETQ. This CDR3 is built from 15 residues. CDR3 loop: CASSKDRGPQETQYF. The DNA for the CDR3 is TGCGCCAGCAGCAAGGACAGAGGCCCCCAAGAGACCCAGTACTTC.

The chain is built from TRBV19 and TRBJ2-4; tentative D call: TRBD2 (7 bases). Germline loops: CDR1 LNHDA, CDR2 SQIVND (reference sequence). The CDR3 contains 16 residues. V lost 5 bases and J lost 0, with 14 bases in between. The CDR3 region has the DNA TGTGCCAGTAGTGATATGGGGGGGCTAGCCAAAAACATTCAGTACTTC. This codes for CASSDMGGLAKNIQYF. Full variable domain (rest looked up from reference TRBV19 and TRBJ2-4): DGGITQSPKYLFRKEGQNVTLSCEQNLNHDAMYWYRQDPGQGLRLIYYSQIVNDFQKGDIAEGYSVSREKKESFPLTVTSAQKNPTAFYLCASSDMGGLAKNIQYFGAGTRLSVL.

About this clonotype: A read error is possible here, since a much larger clone lies one base away. This rearrangement joins TRBV2 to TRBJ2-5; D might be TRBD2 (5 bases). CDR3 length equals 14 residues. Germline values: CDR1 SNHLY, CDR2 FYNNEI. CDR3 sequence (DNA): TGTGCCGGCAGCCGCAGACTAAGCCAAGAGACCCAGTACTTC. Translation: CAGSRRLSQETQYF.

This clonotype was counted between two and nine times. A much larger clone sits a single nucleotide away, making a read error possible. This chain uses TRBV28 with TRBJ1-1; 9 positions agree with TRBD1. CDR3 size: 14 residues. The trim removed 6 bases at V and 6 bases at J, leaving 8 bases unmatched. Germline V CDR1 and CDR2: MDHEN, SYDVKM. The CDR3 region is CASRIQGAQAEAFF. The DNA for the CDR3 is TGTGCCAGCAGGATACAGGGGGCGCAGGCTGAAGCTTTCTTT. Drawing the rest from reference TRBV28 and TRBJ1-1, the complete variable domain is DVKVTQSSRYLVKRTGEKVFLECVQDMDHENMFWYRQDPGLGLRLIYFSYDVKMKEKGDIPEGYSVSREKKERFSLILESASTNQTSMYLCASRIQGAQAEAFFGQGTRLTVV.

The chain carries TRBV11-1 and TRBJ1-1, with D unresolved. The V and J ends lost 3 bases and 0 bases respectively, with 11 bases between them. CDR1 SGHAT and CDR2 FQDESV come from the germline V gene (reference sequence). The CDR3 sequence is 15 residues long. The CDR3 spells CASSFGLLMNTEAFF. Written as DNA, the CDR3 is TGTGCCAGCAGCTTTGGACTGCTAATGAACACTGAAGCTTTCTTT. Filled out from reference TRBV11-1 and TRBJ1-1, the complete variable domain reads EAEVAQSPRYKITEKSQAVAFWCDPISGHATLYWYRQILGQGPELLVQFQDESVVDDSQLPKDRFSAERLKGVDSTLKIQPAELGDSAMYLCASSFGLLMNTEAFFGQGTRLTVV.

This clonotype has only a few counts. This chain connects TRBV7-9 to TRBJ1-1; D unclear. V lost 1 base and J 3 bases, leaving 12 bases between the germline ends. CDR1 is SEHNR and CDR2 is FQNEAQ in the germline V gene (reference sequence). The CDR3 loop spans 15 amino acids. This chain's CDR3 is CASSLDGPRDTEAFF. The CDR3, as DNA: TGTGCCAGCAGCTTAGACGGACCCCGCGACACTGAAGCTTTCTTT.

This clonotype was counted at least ten times. For the CDR3, the DNA is TGTGCCAGCAGCGCCCAACAGGGCTCCCTGTTTTTT. Protein sequence: CASSAQQGSLFF. V usage is TRBV13 and J usage is TRBJ1-4, with TRBD1 as a possible D gene (6 bases). This CDR3 has 12 amino acids. V was cut by 5 bases and J by 14 bases, with 15 bases left in between. Germline lookup yields CDR1 PRHDT and CDR2 FYEKMQ (reference sequence).

This clonotype has at least ten counts. The CDR3 coding sequence is TGTGCCAGCAGACCGCTAGCGGGTAAAGAGACCCAGTACTTC. It encodes CASRPLAGKETQYF. J is TRBJ2-5 and V is TRBV27; TRBD2 aligns across 8 bases. Germline loops: CDR1 MNHEY, CDR2 SMNVEV (reference sequence). This CDR3 is built from 14 residues. With V trimmed by 6 bases and J by 3 bases, 6 bases remained unmatched.

This clonotype was detected ten times or more. The chain joins TRBV7-2 to TRBJ2-4, with D possibly matching TRBD1 (6 bases). Germline CDR1 reads SGHTA; CDR2 reads FQGNSA. V lost 4 bases and J lost 2, with 15 bases in between. This CDR3 is built from 16 residues. This CDR3 reads CASSSGTTPTKNIQYF. The CDR3 nucleotides read TGTGCCAGCAGCTCCGGGACAACACCAACCAAAAACATTCAGTACTTC.

This clonotype was detected ten times or more. This chain links TRBV7-6 with TRBJ2-5, with TRBD1 matching over 9 bases. Germline V CDR1 and CDR2: SGHVS, FNYEAQ. This CDR3 contains 14 residues. V lost 5 bases, J lost 4 bases, and 5 bases stayed unmatched. CDR3 sequence (DNA): TGTGCCAGCAGCCAGGACAGGGGACGAGAGACCCAGTACTTC. Amino acids: CASSQDRGRETQYF.

This clonotype was counted ten times or more. The chain is built from TRBV7-2 and TRBJ1-5, with D uncertain. Germline V lookup: CDR1 SGHTA, CDR2 FQGNSA. This CDR3 has 13 amino acids. Deletions cut 0 bases from V and 6 bases from J, with 6 bases between. The CDR3 DNA reads TGTGCCAGCAGCTTAGCGGTCGTTCAGCCCCAGCATTTT. The encoded protein is CASSLAVVQPQHF.

The chain joins TRBV30 to TRBJ2-4; perhaps TRBD2 as D (5 bases). The V end lost 2 bases, the J end lost 8 bases, and 16 bases lay between the germline ends. Germline values: CDR1 GTSNPN, CDR2 SVGIG (reference sequence). This CDR3 has 14 residues. The CDR3 loop reads CAWSLGLRVDIQYF. In DNA form, the CDR3 reads TGTGCCTGGAGTTTGGGATTGAGGGTTGACATTCAGTACTTC.

This clonotype was counted only a few times. The V and J genes are TRBV7-8 and TRBJ2-7; 9 bases map to TRBD1. CDR1 and CDR2 from the germline V gene are SGHVS and FQNEAQ. V lost 5 bases to trimming and J lost 6 bases; unmatched junction nucleotides: 11. The CDR3 is 15 residues long. CDR3 sequence reads: CASSTPGTGRSEQYF. CDR3 DNA sequence: TGTGCCAGCAGCACCCCAGGGACAGGGCGTTCCGAGCAGTACTTC.

This chain links TRBV5-1 with TRBJ1-1, with a weak D call TRBD1 (6 bases). V lost 3 bases to trimming and J lost 0 bases, with 21 bases between them. Germline-derived CDR1 and CDR2 are SGHRS and YFSETQ. CDR3 length: 18 amino acids. CDR3 nucleotide sequence: TGCGCCAGCAGCTGGAGCGGGGGGGCAGGGGATATGAACACTGAAGCTTTCTTT. It translates to CASSWSGGAGDMNTEAFF.

This clonotype was counted many times. V gene TRBV2 combines with J gene TRBJ2-7; TRBD1 might be the D (7 bases). The CDR3 is 15 residues long. CDR1 and CDR2 from the germline V gene are SNHLY and FYNNEI. V was shortened by 6 bases and J by 3 bases, with 18 bases between the two germline ends. The CDR3 is CASSLTGEVGYEQYF. CDR3 nucleotide sequence: TGTGCCAGCAGCCTCACAGGGGAGGTCGGCTACGAGCAGTACTTC.

Concerning this clonotype: A read error may explain this, as a much larger clone is one base away. This CDR3 is missing its conserved last phenylalanine or tryptophan, likely due to a read error. The rearrangement links TRBV19 to TRBJ1-2; tentative D call: TRBD1 (5 bases). The CDR3 consists of 14 residues. CDR1 is LNHDA and CDR2 is SQIVND in the germline V gene (reference sequence). The V gene lost 5 bases and the J gene lost 2 bases, with 12 bases spanning the gap. DNA for the CDR3: TGTGCCAGTAGTCCCCCATGGGACAACTATGGCTACACCCTC. It specifies CASSPPWDNYGYTL.

This sequence joins TRBV7-9 and TRBJ2-7, with D tentatively TRBD2 (6 bases). Trimming stripped 2 bases from V and 5 bases from J, with 16 bases between. This CDR3 region has 15 residues. The germline V gene has CDR1 SEHNR and CDR2 FQNEAQ (reference sequence). The CDR3 nucleotides read TGTGCCAGCAGCTTATCCGGGGGAGTATCCCACGAGCAGTACTTC. Amino acids: CASSLSGGVSHEQYF.

V gene TRBV3-1 combines with J gene TRBJ2-1, with 8 nucleotides matching TRBD2. V dropped 1 base and J dropped 9; count of bases not matched to a gene: 8. The CDR3 is 15 residues long. The germline gives CDR1 LGHDT, CDR2 YNNKEL (reference sequence). The chain's CDR3 is CASSQVAGGWGEQFF. CDR3 sequence (DNA): TGTGCCAGCAGCCAAGTGGCGGGAGGATGGGGTGAGCAGTTCTTC.

A few counts support this clonotype. This chain joins TRBV27 and TRBJ2-5; 9 bases are shared with TRBD1. The DNA end lines up better with TRBJ2-3; the J call may be wrong. Germline assignment: CDR1 MNHEY and CDR2 SMNVEV (reference sequence). This CDR3 is built from 14 residues. CDR3 DNA sequence: TGTGCCAGCAGCCCCGCCGGGACAGGGTATACGCAGTATTTT. Residues: CASSPAGTGYTQYF.

This clonotype was recorded a few times. The V call is TRBV5-6, the J call TRBJ2-7; TRBD2 matches at 7 bases. After removal of 7 bases from V and 3 bases from J, the junction contained 16 bases not matched to a gene. Germline lookup yields CDR1 SGHDT and CDR2 YYEEEE. This CDR3 comprises 16 residues. The CDR3 DNA is TGTGCCAGCGGACAAAACGGGGGGAGTTCAAGCTACGAGCAGTACTTC. It specifies CASGQNGGSSSYEQYF.

CDR3 region: CASSPAFGRQKTTDTQYF. CDR3 DNA: TGTGCCAGCAGCCCAGCTTTTGGCCGACAAAAAACCACAGATACGCAGTATTTT. The V call is TRBV11-2, the J call TRBJ2-3; no clear D. The CDR3 is 18 residues long. V gave up 5 bases and J gave up 2 bases, with 23 bases separating them. The germline V gene encodes CDR1 SGHAT and CDR2 FQNNGV. Drawing the rest from reference TRBV11-2 and TRBJ2-3, the complete variable domain is EAGVAQSPRYKIIEKRQSVAFWCNPISGHATLYWYQQILGQGPKLLIQFQNNGVVDDSQLPKDRFSAERLKGVDSTLKIQPAKLEDSAVYLCASSPAFGRQKTTDTQYFGPGTRLTVL.

V and J are TRBV11-1 and TRBJ2-1; D may be TRBD1 (5 bases). The germline V gene encodes CDR1 SGHAT and CDR2 FQDESV (reference sequence). The CDR3 is 16 residues long. The V gene lost 1 base and the J gene lost 0 bases, with 10 bases spanning the gap. The CDR3 reads CASSLVGALSYNEQFF. CDR3 nucleotides: TGTGCCAGCAGCTTAGTTGGGGCCCTCTCCTACAATGAGCAGTTCTTC.

This clonotype showed up just a few times. The CDR3 bases are TGCGCCAGCAGCCGACCAGGGGGCAAGGGCTACACCTTC. Its protein is CASSRPGGKGYTF. The gene calls are TRBV4-1 and TRBJ1-2, with 8 bases aligning to TRBD1. The CDR3 runs 13 residues. From germline, CDR1 is MGHRA and CDR2 YSYEKL. V lost 4 bases to trimming and J lost 8 bases; unmatched junction nucleotides: 6.

This clonotype was picked up many times. This rearrangement joins TRBV28 to TRBJ1-5; the D is unclear. The V end was cut by 6 bases, the J end by 2 bases, with 11 bases between. This CDR3 has 14 amino acids. CDR1 MDHEN and CDR2 SYDVKM come from the germline V gene. CDR3 loop: CASSPYSRNQPQHF. The CDR3 DNA follows: TGTGCCAGCAGCCCGTATTCGCGCAATCAGCCCCAGCATTTT.

This sequence joins TRBV4-3 and TRBJ2-2; 7 positions match TRBD1. This CDR3 contains 14 residues. Looked up from germline, CDR1 is LGHNA and CDR2 is YSLEER. Unmatched junction bases numbered 3, after V lost 4 bases and J lost 4 bases. The CDR3 DNA reads TGCGCCAGCAGCCGTGGGACAGCCACCGGGGAGCTGTTTTTT. Translated, it gives CASSRGTATGELFF.